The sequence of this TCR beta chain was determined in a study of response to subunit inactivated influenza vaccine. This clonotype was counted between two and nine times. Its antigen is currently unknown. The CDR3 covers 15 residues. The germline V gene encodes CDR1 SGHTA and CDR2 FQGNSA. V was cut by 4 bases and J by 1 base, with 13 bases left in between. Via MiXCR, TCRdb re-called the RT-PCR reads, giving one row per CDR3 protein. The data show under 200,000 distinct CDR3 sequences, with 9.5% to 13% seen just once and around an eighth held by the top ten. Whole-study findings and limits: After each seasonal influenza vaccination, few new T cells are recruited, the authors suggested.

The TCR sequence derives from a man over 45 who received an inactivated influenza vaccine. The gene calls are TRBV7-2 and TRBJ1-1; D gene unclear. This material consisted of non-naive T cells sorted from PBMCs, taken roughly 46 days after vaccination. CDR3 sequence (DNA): TGTGCCAGCAGCTCGTGGGCACAAGAGAACACTGAAGCTTTCTTT. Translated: CASSSWAQENTEAFF.